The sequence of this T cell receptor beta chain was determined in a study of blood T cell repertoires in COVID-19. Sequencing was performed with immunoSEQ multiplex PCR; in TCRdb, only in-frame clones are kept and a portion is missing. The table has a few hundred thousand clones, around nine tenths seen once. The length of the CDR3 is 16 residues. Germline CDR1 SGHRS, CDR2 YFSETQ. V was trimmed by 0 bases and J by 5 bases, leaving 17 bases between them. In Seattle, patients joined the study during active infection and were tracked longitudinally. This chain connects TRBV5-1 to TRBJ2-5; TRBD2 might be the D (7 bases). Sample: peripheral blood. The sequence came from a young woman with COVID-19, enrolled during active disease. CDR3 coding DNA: TGCGCCAGCAGCTTGGCCATCGGGGGGCGGGAGGAGACCCAGTACTTC. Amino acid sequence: CASSLAIGGREETQYF. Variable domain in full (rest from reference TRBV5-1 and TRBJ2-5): KAGVTQTPRYLIKTRGQQVTLSCSPISGHRSVSWYQQTPGQGLQFLFEYFSETQRNKGNFPGRFSGRQFSNSRSEMNVSTLELGDSALYLCASSLAIGGREETQYFGPGTRLLVL.